This T cell receptor beta chain was profiled in a study of CD8+CD57+ T cells in acquired aplastic anemia. For the study at large: Sorted CD4+ plus CD8+ cells gave DNA averaging about 3.2 ug. Healthy donors had, on average, roughly 9.8 million reads for their CD4+ cells.

According to the study, genomic DNA was the template for TCR beta VDJ and CDR3 profiling. Each CDR3 protein gets one entry after TCRdb re-called the reads with MiXCR. The sample has roughly 190,000 distinct CDR3 sequences, roughly 56% seen once. Study results and caveats: Researchers report that 25 to 35 CD8+ CDR3 sequences appeared in both patients and controls. Statistical testing detected no significant gap in CD8+ Simpson's diversity between patients and controls.

Concerning this clonotype: Its antigen is unidentified.

The CDR3 covers 14 residues. Germline V gene lookup returns CDR1 SGHDN and CDR2 FVKESK. Trimming removed 4 bases from V and 7 bases from J, with 17 bases in between. The sequenced material came from sorted CD4+, CD8+, or CD8+CD57+ T cells (not recorded which) from PBMCs. The rearrangement uses TRBV14 and TRBJ2-7; perhaps TRBD1 as D (6 bases). The TCR was taken from a human donor in good health, serving as a control. In DNA, the CDR3 is TGTGCCAGCAGCCGCAGGGGCTCCTACAATGAGCAGTACTTC. Translating it yields CASSRRGSYNEQYF.